This TCR beta chain was captured in a study of regulatory T cells in long-lasting Graves disease. Across the whole study: Antithyroid drug exposure in newly diagnosed Graves' patients had lasted under 3 months.

Time point defined: newly diagnosed GD, antithyroid drugs for less than 3 months. Extracted PBMC RNA gave rise to the TCR library. TCR beta libraries were built with iRepertoire HTBI primers and Arm-PCR of CDR3 regions. How the authors handled the data: Looking across samples, the authors found 62 TRBV and 15 or so TRBJ segments. TCRdb independently ran MiXCR on the multiplex PCR reads; one entry per CDR3 protein. The V and J calls and clone size come from TCRdb's table, not from the authors' own analysis. The sample has 500,000 or so distinct CDR3 sequences; around 15% are singletons. Study conclusions and caveats: Having only a small sample size may have limited accuracy.

The CDR3 is 13 amino acids. Germline CDR1 KGHSH, CDR2 LQKENI. The germline V and J ends were trimmed by 3 bases and 8 bases, with 13 bases remaining between them. This clonotype was seen ten or more times. As yet, its antigen is unknown. The same data also went into a second study, on T cells in Graves' hyperthyroidism and ophthalmopathy. Per that study: Uncontrolled infection, other autoimmune disease, pregnancy and lactation each barred patients from inclusion.

This rearrangement joins TRBV18 to TRBJ1-1; D unclear. Sequenced material: peripheral blood mononuclear cells (PBMCs), taken at new diagnosis, from a patient treated with antithyroid drugs. The TCR was taken from a woman aged 50 to 65 with Graves disease. CDR3 DNA sequence: TGTGCCAGCTCACCTCAGGACGGCCGAGAAGCTTTCTTT. It encodes CASSPQDGREAFF.